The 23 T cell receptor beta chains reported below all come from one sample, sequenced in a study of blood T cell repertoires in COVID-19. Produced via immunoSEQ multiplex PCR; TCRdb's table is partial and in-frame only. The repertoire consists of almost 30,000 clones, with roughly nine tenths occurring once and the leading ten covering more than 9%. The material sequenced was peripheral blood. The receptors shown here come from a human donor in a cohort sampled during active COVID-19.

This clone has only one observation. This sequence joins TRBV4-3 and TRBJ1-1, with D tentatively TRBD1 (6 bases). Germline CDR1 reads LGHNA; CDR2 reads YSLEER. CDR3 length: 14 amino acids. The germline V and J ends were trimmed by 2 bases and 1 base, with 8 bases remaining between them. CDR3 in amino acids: CASSQMTGNTEAFF. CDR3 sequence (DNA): TGCGCCAGCAGCCAAATGACAGGGAACACTGAAGCTTTCTTT.

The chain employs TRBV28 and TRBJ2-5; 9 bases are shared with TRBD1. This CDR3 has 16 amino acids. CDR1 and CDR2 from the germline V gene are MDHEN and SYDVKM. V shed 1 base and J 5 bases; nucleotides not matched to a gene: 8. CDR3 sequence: CASSLFGTGIAETQYF. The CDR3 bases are TGTGCCAGCAGTTTATTTGGGACAGGGATAGCGGAGACCCAGTACTTC. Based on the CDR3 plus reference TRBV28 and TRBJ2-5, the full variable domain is DVKVTQSSRYLVKRTGEKVFLECVQDMDHENMFWYRQDPGLGLRLIYFSYDVKMKEKGDIPEGYSVSREKKERFSLILESASTNQTSMYLCASSLFGTGIAETQYFGPGTRLLVL.

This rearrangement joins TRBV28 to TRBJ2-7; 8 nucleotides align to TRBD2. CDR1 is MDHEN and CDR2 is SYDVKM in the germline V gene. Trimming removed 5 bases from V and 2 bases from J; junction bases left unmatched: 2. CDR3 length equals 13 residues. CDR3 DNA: TGTGCCAGCAGTCCGGGGGGGGCCTACGAGCAGTACTTC. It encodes CASSPGGAYEQYF.

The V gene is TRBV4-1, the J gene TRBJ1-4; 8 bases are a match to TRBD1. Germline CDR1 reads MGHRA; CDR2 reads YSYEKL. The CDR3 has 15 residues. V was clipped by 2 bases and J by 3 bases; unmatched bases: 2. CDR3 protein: CASSQQGASNEKLFF. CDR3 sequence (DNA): TGCGCCAGCAGCCAACAGGGGGCTTCTAATGAAAAACTGTTTTTT.

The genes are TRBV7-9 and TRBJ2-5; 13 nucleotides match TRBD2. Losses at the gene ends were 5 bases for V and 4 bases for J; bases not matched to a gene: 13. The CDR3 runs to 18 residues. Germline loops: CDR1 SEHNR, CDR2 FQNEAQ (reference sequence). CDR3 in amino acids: CASSPGLAGASGSETQYF. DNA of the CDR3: TGTGCCAGCAGCCCAGGACTAGCGGGGGCCAGCGGATCAGAGACCCAGTACTTC.

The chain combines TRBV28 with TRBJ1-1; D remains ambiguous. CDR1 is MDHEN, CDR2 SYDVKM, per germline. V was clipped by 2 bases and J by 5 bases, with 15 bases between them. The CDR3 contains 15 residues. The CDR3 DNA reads TGTGCCAGCAGTTTACCCGATCTAGGCTGGACTGAAGCTTTCTTT. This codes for CASSLPDLGWTEAFF.

The CDR3 is CASSVAGSSGNTIYF. In nucleotides, the CDR3 is TGTGCCAGCAGCGTAGCGGGAAGCTCTGGAAACACCATATATTTT. The V gene is TRBV9, the J gene TRBJ1-3; D remains ambiguous. The CDR3 loop spans 15 amino acids. V dropped 0 bases and J dropped 0 bases, with 7 bases sitting between them. Germline-derived CDR1 and CDR2 are SGDLS and YYNGEE.

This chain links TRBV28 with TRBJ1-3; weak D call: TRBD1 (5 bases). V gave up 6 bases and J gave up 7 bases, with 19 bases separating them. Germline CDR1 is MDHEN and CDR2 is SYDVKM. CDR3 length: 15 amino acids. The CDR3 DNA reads TGTGCCAGCAGCCCTCCCTGGGGCCGGCGGAACACCATATATTTT. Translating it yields CASSPPWGRRNTIYF.

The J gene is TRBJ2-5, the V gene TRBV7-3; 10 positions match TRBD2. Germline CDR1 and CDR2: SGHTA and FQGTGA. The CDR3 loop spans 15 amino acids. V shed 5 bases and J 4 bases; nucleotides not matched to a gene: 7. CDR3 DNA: TGTGCCAGCAGCGAAAGCGGGGGGGCCGTAGAGACCCAGTACTTC. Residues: CASSESGGAVETQYF.

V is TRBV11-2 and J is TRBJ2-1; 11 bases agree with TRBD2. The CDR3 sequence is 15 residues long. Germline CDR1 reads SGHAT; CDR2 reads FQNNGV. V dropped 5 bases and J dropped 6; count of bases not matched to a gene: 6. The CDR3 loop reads CASSISGGAGNEQFF. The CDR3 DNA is TGTGCCAGCAGCATTAGCGGGGGGGCCGGCAATGAGCAGTTCTTC.

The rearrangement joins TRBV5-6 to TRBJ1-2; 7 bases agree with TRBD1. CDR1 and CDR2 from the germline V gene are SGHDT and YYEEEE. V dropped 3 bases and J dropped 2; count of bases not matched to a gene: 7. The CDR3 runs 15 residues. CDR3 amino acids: CASSSLDRANYGYTF. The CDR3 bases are TGTGCCAGCAGCTCCCTTGACAGGGCCAACTATGGCTACACCTTC. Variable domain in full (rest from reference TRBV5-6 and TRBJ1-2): DAGVTQSPTHLIKTRGQQVTLRCSPKSGHDTVSWYQQALGQGPQFIFQYYEEEERQRGNFPDRFSGHQFPNYSSELNVNALLLGDSALYLCASSSLDRANYGYTFGSGTRLTVV.

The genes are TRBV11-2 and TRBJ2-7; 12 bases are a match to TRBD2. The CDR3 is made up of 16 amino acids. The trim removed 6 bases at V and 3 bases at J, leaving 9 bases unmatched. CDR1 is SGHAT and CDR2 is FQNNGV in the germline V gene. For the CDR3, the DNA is TGTGCCAGCAGGACGACTAGCGGGGGTACTCGCTACGAGCAGTACTTC. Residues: CASRTTSGGTRYEQYF. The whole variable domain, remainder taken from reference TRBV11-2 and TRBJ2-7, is EAGVAQSPRYKIIEKRQSVAFWCNPISGHATLYWYQQILGQGPKLLIQFQNNGVVDDSQLPKDRFSAERLKGVDSTLKIQPAKLEDSAVYLCASRTTSGGTRYEQYFGPGTRLTVT.

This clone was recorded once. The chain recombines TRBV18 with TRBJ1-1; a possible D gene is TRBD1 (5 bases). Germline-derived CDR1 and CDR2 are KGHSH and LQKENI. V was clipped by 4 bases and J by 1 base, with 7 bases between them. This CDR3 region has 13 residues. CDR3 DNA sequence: TGTGCCAGCTCACTAGACAGGAACACTGAAGCTTTCTTT. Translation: CASSLDRNTEAFF. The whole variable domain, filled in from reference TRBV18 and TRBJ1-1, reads NAGVMQNPRHLVRRRGQEARLRCSPMKGHSHVYWYRQLPEEGLKFMVYLQKENIIDESGMPKERFSAEFPKEGPSILRIQQVVRGDSAAYFCASSLDRNTEAFFGQGTRLTVV.

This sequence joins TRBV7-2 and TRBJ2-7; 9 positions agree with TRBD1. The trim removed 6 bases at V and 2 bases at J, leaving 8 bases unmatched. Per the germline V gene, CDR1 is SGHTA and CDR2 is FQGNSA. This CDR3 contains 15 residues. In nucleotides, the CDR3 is TGTGCCAGCAGTCTAGACAGGGGGGAAGCCTACGAGCAGTACTTC. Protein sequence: CASSLDRGEAYEQYF. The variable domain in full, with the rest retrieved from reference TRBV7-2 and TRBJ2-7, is GAGVSQSPSNKVTEKGKDVELRCDPISGHTALYWYRQSLGQGLEFLIYFQGNSAPDKSGLPSDRFSAERTGGSVSTLTIQRTQQEDSAVYLCASSLDRGEAYEQYFGPGTRLTVT.

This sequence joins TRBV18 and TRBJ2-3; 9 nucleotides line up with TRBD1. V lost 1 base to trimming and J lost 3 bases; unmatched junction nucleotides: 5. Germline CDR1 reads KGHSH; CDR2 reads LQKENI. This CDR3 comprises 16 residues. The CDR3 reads CASSPLAQGATDTQYF. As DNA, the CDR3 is TGTGCCAGCTCACCACTAGCACAGGGGGCTACAGATACGCAGTATTTT.

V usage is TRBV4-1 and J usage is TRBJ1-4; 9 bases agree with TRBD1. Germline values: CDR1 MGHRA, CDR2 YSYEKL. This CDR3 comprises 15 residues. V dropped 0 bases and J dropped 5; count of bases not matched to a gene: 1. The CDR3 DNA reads TGCGCCAGCAGCCAAGACGGGACAGGGAATGAAAAACTGTTTTTT. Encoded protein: CASSQDGTGNEKLFF.

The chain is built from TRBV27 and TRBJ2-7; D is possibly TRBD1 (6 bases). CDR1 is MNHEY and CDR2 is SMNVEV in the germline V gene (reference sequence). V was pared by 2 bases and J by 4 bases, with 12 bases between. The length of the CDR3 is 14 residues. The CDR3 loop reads CASSLGGRNYEQYF. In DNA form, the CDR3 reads TGTGCCAGCAGTTTAGGGGGCAGGAATTACGAGCAGTACTTC.

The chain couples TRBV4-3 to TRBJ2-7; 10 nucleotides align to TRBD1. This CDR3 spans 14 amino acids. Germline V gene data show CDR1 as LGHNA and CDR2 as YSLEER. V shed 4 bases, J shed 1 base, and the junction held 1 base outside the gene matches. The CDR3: CASSPGQGSYEQYF. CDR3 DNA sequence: TGCGCCAGCAGCCCGGGACAGGGGTCCTACGAGCAGTACTTC.

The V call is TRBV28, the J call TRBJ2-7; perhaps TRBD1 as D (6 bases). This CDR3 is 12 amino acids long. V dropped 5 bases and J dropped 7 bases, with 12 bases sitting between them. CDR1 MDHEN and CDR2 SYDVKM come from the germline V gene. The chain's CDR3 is CASSTSRGEQYF. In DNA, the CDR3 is TGTGCCAGCAGTACCTCTAGGGGGGAGCAGTACTTC.

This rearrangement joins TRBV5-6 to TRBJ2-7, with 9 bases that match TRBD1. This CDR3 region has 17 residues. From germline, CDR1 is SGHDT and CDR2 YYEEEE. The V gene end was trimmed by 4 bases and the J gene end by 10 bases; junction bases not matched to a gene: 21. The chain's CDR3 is CASSRPPNRDREAHQYF. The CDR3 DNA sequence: TGTGCCAGCAGCCGTCCCCCTAACCGGGACAGGGAGGCCCATCAGTACTTC.

Written as DNA, the CDR3 is TGCGCCAGCAGCCCCCTTGGCCGCGGGGGGGATGGCTACACCTTC. The encoded protein is CASSPLGRGGDGYTF. The chain couples TRBV5-1 to TRBJ1-2, with D tentatively TRBD1 (5 bases). The CDR3 spans 15 residues. Germline-derived CDR1 and CDR2 are SGHRS and YFSETQ. The ends were cut back, 4 bases at V and 6 bases at J, with 19 bases in the middle.

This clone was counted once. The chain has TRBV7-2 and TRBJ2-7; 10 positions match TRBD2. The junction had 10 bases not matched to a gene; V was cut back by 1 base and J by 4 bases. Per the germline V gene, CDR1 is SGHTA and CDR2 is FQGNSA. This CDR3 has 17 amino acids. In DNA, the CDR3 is TGTGCCAGCAGCTTAGTTCCCTTTAGCGGGGGGCAGTACGAGCAGTACTTC. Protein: CASSLVPFSGGQYEQYF. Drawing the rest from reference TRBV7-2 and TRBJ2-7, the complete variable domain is GAGVSQSPSNKVTEKGKDVELRCDPISGHTALYWYRQSLGQGLEFLIYFQGNSAPDKSGLPSDRFSAERTGGSVSTLTIQRTQQEDSAVYLCASSLVPFSGGQYEQYFGPGTRLTVT.

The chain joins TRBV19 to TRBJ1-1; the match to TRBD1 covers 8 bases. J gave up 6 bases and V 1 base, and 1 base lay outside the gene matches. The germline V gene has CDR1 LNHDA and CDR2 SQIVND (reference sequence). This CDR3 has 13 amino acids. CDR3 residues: CASSIGQGSEAFF. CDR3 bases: TGTGCCAGTAGTATAGGACAGGGGTCTGAAGCTTTCTTT.